These 29 T cell receptor beta chains share one sample of origin, sequenced in a study of blood T cell repertoires in COVID-19. Repertoires were generated with immunoSEQ multiplex PCR, while TCRdb's copy carries only in-frame clones and drops some. The sample includes about 170,000 clones, 85% seen only once; the top ten take 3.3%. Material for sequencing was peripheral blood. Every receptor here comes from a human donor with acute or convalescent COVID-19. The donor label of this sample is uncertain.

For this clone: The sample has other DNA sequences that encode this CDR3 too. This chain connects TRBV7-3 to TRBJ1-1, with 7 bases matching TRBD1. The CDR3 sequence is 14 residues long. J lost 2 bases, V lost 4 bases, and 4 bases had no gene match. Germline V gene lookup returns CDR1 SGHTA and CDR2 FQGTGA. CDR3 loop: CASSSGTVNTEAFF. In DNA form, the CDR3 reads TGTGCCAGCAGCTCCGGGACAGTTAACACTGAAGCTTTCTTT.

The count of this clone is one. The chain combines TRBV10-3 with TRBJ2-1; 10 bases are a match to TRBD2. Trimming removed 5 bases from V and 9 bases from J; junction bases left unmatched: 4. This CDR3 is built from 13 residues. Per germline, CDR1 ENHRY and CDR2 SYGVKD. Written as DNA, the CDR3 is TGTGCCATCAGTAGCGGGGGGGCCGGTGAGCAGTTCTTC. Its protein product is CAISSGGAGEQFF.

V and J are TRBV11-3 and TRBJ2-2; 7 bases match TRBD1. CDR3 length: 17 residues. The junction had 14 bases not matched to a gene; V was cut back by 5 bases and J by 5 bases. Germline assignment: CDR1 SGHNT and CDR2 YENEEA. This chain's CDR3 is CASSQDLLAGGTGELFF. Here the CDR3 DNA reads TGTGCCAGCAGCCAAGATCTGTTGGCAGGGGGTACCGGGGAGCTGTTTTTT.

This clone has a single count. J is TRBJ1-5 and V is TRBV19; D unresolved. V dropped 0 bases and J dropped 0 bases, with 9 bases sitting between them. Germline loops: CDR1 LNHDA, CDR2 SQIVND (reference sequence). CDR3 size: 16 residues. The DNA for the CDR3 is TGTGCCAGTAGTATAGACGGACTGAATAGCAATCAGCCCCAGCATTTT. Translation gives CASSIDGLNSNQPQHF.

The rearrangement uses TRBV27 and TRBJ1-2; a weak D match, TRBD1 (6 bases). The CDR3 spans 13 residues. CDR1 MNHEY and CDR2 SMNVEV come from the germline V gene (reference sequence). V lost 8 bases and J 4 bases, leaving 14 bases between the germline ends. Here the CDR3 DNA reads TGTGCCAGCCGCCCTGGGACACCCTATGGCTACACCTTC. Translated: CASRPGTPYGYTF.

This chain uses TRBV11-2 with TRBJ2-2; perhaps TRBD2 as D (5 bases). Looked up from germline, CDR1 is SGHAT and CDR2 is FQNNGV. The CDR3 is 16 residues long. Trimming shortened V by 0 bases and J by 5 bases, and 13 bases separated the two germline ends. The CDR3 sequence: CASSLDFNRRTGELFF. The CDR3 nucleotides are TGTGCCAGCAGCTTAGATTTTAACCGGAGGACCGGGGAGCTGTTTTTT.

This clone came up a few times. The chain combines TRBV3-1 (or the pseudogene TRBV3-2) with TRBJ1-2, with TRBD1 as a possible D gene (5 bases). Trimming stripped 0 bases from V and 8 bases from J, with 13 bases between. The CDR3 runs 14 residues. Germline values: CDR1 LGHDT, CDR2 YNNKEL (reference sequence). The CDR3 nucleotides are TGTGCCAGCAGCCAAGAACTGTCAGGGAAGGGCTACACCTTC. It translates to CASSQELSGKGYTF.

This chain joins TRBV7-2 and TRBJ1-2, with 7 bases aligning to TRBD1. Germline CDR1 is SGHTA and CDR2 is FQGNSA. With 2 bases clipped from V and 4 bases from J, the junction kept 7 bases outside the gene matches. This CDR3 comprises 15 residues. The CDR3 DNA reads as TGTGCCAGCAGCTTAAATGCAGGGGGATCCTATGGCTACACCTTC. Protein product: CASSLNAGGSYGYTF.

This clone has just a few counts. The chain uses TRBV19 and TRBJ1-5; D possibly corresponds to TRBD1 (5 bases). The CDR3 sequence is 14 residues long. The V and J ends lost 6 bases and 7 bases respectively, with 16 bases between them. Germline CDR1 is LNHDA and CDR2 is SQIVND (reference sequence). As DNA, the CDR3 is TGTGCCAGTAGGGGTCGGGGGGAGCAACAGCCCCAGCATTTT. Translating it yields CASRGRGEQQPQHF.

The chain couples TRBV5-1 to TRBJ1-4; the match to TRBD1 covers 7 bases. The germline gives CDR1 SGHRS, CDR2 YFSETQ. There are 15 residues in the CDR3. V shed 0 bases and J 5 bases; nucleotides not matched to a gene: 4. CDR3 protein: CASSLVGRGNEKLFF. The CDR3 coding sequence is TGCGCCAGCAGCTTGGTTGGCAGGGGGAATGAAAAACTGTTTTTT.

The J gene is TRBJ2-3, the V gene TRBV5-1, with a possible D match to TRBD2 (7 bases). CDR3 length: 15 amino acids. Germline V gene data show CDR1 as SGHRS and CDR2 as YFSETQ. With 4 bases removed from V and 2 bases from J, the gap between germline ends came to 14 bases. This CDR3 is CASSPRGGDTDTQYF. The DNA of the CDR3 is TGCGCCAGCAGCCCAAGGGGGGGCGACACAGATACGCAGTATTTT.

This chain joins TRBV6-5 and TRBJ2-1; D is uncertain. V was cut by 6 bases and J by 3 bases, with 6 bases left in between. Germline V gene data show CDR1 as MNHEY and CDR2 as SVGAGI. This CDR3 is built from 12 residues. CDR3 region: CASSPGYNEQFF. CDR3 in DNA: TGTGCCAGCAGCCCGGGCTACAATGAGCAGTTCTTC.

The chain couples TRBV27 to TRBJ2-3, with D possibly TRBD2 on 5 matching bases. V was pared by 0 bases and J by 0 bases, with 13 bases between. The CDR3 spans 17 residues. From germline, CDR1 is MNHEY and CDR2 SMNVEV (reference sequence). CDR3 in amino acids: CASSLSGRRLSTDTQYF. DNA for the CDR3: TGTGCCAGCAGTTTATCTGGCAGGAGGCTTAGCACAGATACGCAGTATTTT.

This rearrangement joins TRBV3-1 (or the pseudogene TRBV3-2) to TRBJ2-7, with 9 positions matching TRBD1. This CDR3 has 16 amino acids. Germline CDR1 LGHDT, CDR2 YNNKEL (reference sequence). With V trimmed by 1 base and J by 3 bases, 7 bases remained unmatched. CDR3 residues: CASSQGVGQGIYEQYF. CDR3 nucleotides: TGTGCCAGCAGCCAAGGGGTTGGACAGGGGATCTACGAGCAGTACTTC.

This chain joins TRBV7-9 and TRBJ2-1; D gene ambiguous. Germline assignment: CDR1 SEHNR and CDR2 FQNEAQ (reference sequence). This CDR3 has 13 amino acids. V gave up 1 base and J gave up 10 bases, with 11 bases separating them. The CDR3 region is CASSLVLAVEQFF. For the CDR3, the DNA is TGTGCCAGCAGCTTAGTTTTAGCCGTCGAGCAGTTCTTC.

The chain joins TRBV10-3 to TRBJ1-2, with D hard to call. Between the trimmed V and J ends, which lost 5 bases and 1 base, there was a span of 5 bases. Germline assignment: CDR1 ENHRY and CDR2 SYGVKD. The CDR3 is made up of 12 amino acids. The CDR3 protein is CAISPLNYGYTF. The CDR3 DNA is TGTGCCATCAGTCCCCTTAACTATGGCTACACCTTC.

This chain joins TRBV7-9 and TRBJ2-3; 7 nucleotides agree with TRBD2. The V segment lost 5 bases and the J segment 0 bases; nucleotides outside the gene matches: 8. This CDR3 has 16 amino acids. Germline CDR1 and CDR2: SEHNR and FQNEAQ (reference sequence). The CDR3 loop is CASSLGSGTSTDTQYF. The CDR3 DNA reads TGTGCCAGCAGCCTAGGGAGCGGGACTAGCACAGATACGCAGTATTTT.

The rearrangement links TRBV5-5 to TRBJ1-1, with TRBD1 matching over 7 bases. Per germline, CDR1 SGHKS and CDR2 YYEKEE (reference sequence). The CDR3 spans 17 residues. V lost 4 bases, J lost 0 bases, and 12 bases stayed unmatched. CDR3 nucleotides: TGTGCCAGCAGCCTTCGAGGAGGGGGCCTCATGAACACTGAAGCTTTCTTT. Translating gives CASSLRGGGLMNTEAFF.

The rearrangement joins TRBV20-1 to TRBJ1-2; D is possibly TRBD1 (6 bases). There are 14 residues in the CDR3. V shed 3 bases and J shed 5 bases, with 16 bases lying between them. Germline CDR1 DFQATT, CDR2 SNEGSKA (reference sequence). CDR3 in amino acids: CSASETGQRYGYTF. The CDR3 DNA sequence: TGCAGTGCTAGTGAGACAGGTCAAAGATATGGCTACACCTTC.

The rearrangement links TRBV30 to TRBJ1-2; the match to TRBD1 covers 8 bases. Germline V gene lookup returns CDR1 GTSNPN and CDR2 SVGIG (reference sequence). CDR3 size: 14 residues. The trim removed 6 bases at V and 6 bases at J, leaving 12 bases unmatched. The CDR3 sequence: CACLGETGEDGYTF. DNA of the CDR3: TGTGCCTGCCTTGGGGAGACAGGGGAGGATGGCTACACCTTC.

The chain links TRBV11-3 to TRBJ1-2; the match to TRBD1 covers 7 bases. Looked up from germline, CDR1 is SGHNT and CDR2 is YENEEA. The CDR3 contains 16 residues. V shed 5 bases, J shed 1 base, and the junction held 10 bases outside the gene matches. CDR3 bases: TGTGCCAGCAGCGCTAGAGCCGGGACAGTTAACTATGGCTACACCTTC. Encoded protein: CASSARAGTVNYGYTF.

The chain is built from TRBV10-1 and TRBJ1-1; D uncertain. The CDR3 has 15 amino acids. V was shortened by 3 bases and J by 1 base, with 12 bases between the two germline ends. Germline lookup yields CDR1 WNHNN and CDR2 SYGVQD (reference sequence). CDR3 DNA sequence: TGCGCCAGCAGTGACAGCCGCCTAGGGAACACTGAAGCTTTCTTT. Protein product: CASSDSRLGNTEAFF.

The chain employs TRBV6-5 and TRBJ2-1, with 8 bases fitting TRBD2. Germline loops: CDR1 MNHEY, CDR2 SVGAGI. The CDR3 contains 13 residues. With 6 bases clipped from V and 12 bases from J, the junction kept 10 bases outside the gene matches. In nucleotides, the CDR3 is TGTGCCAGCAGAGCCCGGGAGGGCCTCCCGCAGTTCTTC. This translates into CASRAREGLPQFF.

The rearrangement joins TRBV14 to TRBJ2-5; 16 positions agree with TRBD2. V shed 3 bases and J 0 bases; nucleotides not matched to a gene: 7. In germline, CDR1 is SGHDN, CDR2 FVKESK. CDR3 length equals 19 residues. DNA of the CDR3: TGTGCCAGCAGCCACCTGGGACTAGCGGGGGGGCGCAACCAAGAGACCCAGTACTTC. Its translation: CASSHLGLAGGRNQETQYF.

The genes are TRBV7-3 and TRBJ2-1; D is ambiguous. Germline CDR1 reads SGHTA; CDR2 reads FQGTGA. The CDR3 has 16 residues. Trimming removed 5 bases at V and 0 bases at J, with 14 bases between. CDR3 in DNA: TGTGCCAGCAGCGTTCGTGGGCTGAGCTCCTACAATGAGCAGTTCTTC. Protein product: CASSVRGLSSYNEQFF.

The gene calls are TRBV7-2 and TRBJ1-5, with TRBD1 identical over 9 bases. The CDR3 has 14 residues. The junction had 2 bases not matched to a gene; V was cut back by 3 bases and J by 5 bases. CDR1 is SGHTA, CDR2 FQGNSA, per germline. The CDR3, as DNA: TGTGCCAGCAGCTTGGGGACAGGGTATCAGCCCCAGCATTTT. It codes for CASSLGTGYQPQHF.

The chain recombines TRBV15 with TRBJ2-7; a possible D gene is TRBD2 (6 bases). The length of the CDR3 is 12 residues. The germline V gene has CDR1 LNHNV and CDR2 YYDKDF (reference sequence). V was shortened by 0 bases and J by 10 bases, with 10 bases between the two germline ends. CDR3 DNA: TGTGCCACCAGCAGAGATAGGAGGGTCCAGTACTTC. Its translation is CATSRDRRVQYF. Variable domain in full (rest from reference TRBV15 and TRBJ2-7): DAMVIQNPRYQVTQFGKPVTLSCSQTLNHNVMYWYQQKSSQAPKLLFHYYDKDFNNEADTPDNFQSRRPNTSFCFLDIRSPGLGDTAMYLCATSRDRRVQYFGPGTRLTVT.

This clone has more than one count but fewer than ten. Other nucleotide sequences in the sample specify the same CDR3. The genes are TRBV29-1 and TRBJ1-5, with D hard to call. The V end lost 4 bases, the J end lost 1 base, and 8 bases lay between the germline ends. Germline CDR1 SQVTM, CDR2 ANQGSEA. CDR3 length: 13 residues. CDR3 nucleotide sequence: TGCAGCGTTGCGAGGTCGAGCAATCAGCCCCAGCATTTT. This sequence encodes CSVARSSNQPQHF. The complete variable domain, with remaining parts taken from reference TRBV29-1 and TRBJ1-5, reads SAVISQKPSRDICQRGTSLTIQCQVDSQVTMMFWYRQQPGQSLTLIATANQGSEATYESGFVIDKFPISRPNLTFSTLTVSNMSPEDSSIYLCSVARSSNQPQHFGDGTRLSIL.

Only a few counts were recorded for this clone. CDR3 sequence: CASSSTYNEQFF. CDR3 nucleotides: TGTGCCAGCAGCTCGACATACAATGAGCAGTTCTTC. The rearrangement joins TRBV11-3 to TRBJ2-1; D is uncertain. CDR1 and CDR2 (germline): SGHNT, YENEEA. Trimming pared 4 bases from V and 4 bases from J, leaving 5 bases between. This CDR3 region has 12 residues.